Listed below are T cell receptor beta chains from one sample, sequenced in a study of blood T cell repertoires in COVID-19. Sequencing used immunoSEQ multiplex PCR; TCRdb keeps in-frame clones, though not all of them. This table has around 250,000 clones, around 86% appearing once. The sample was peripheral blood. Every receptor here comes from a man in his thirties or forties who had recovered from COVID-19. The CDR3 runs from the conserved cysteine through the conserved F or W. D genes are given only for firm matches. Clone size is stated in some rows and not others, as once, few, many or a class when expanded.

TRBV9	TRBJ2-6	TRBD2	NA	CASSVVAGGSGANVLTF	TGTGCCAGCAGCGTGGTAGCGGGGGGATCTGGGGCCAACGTCCTGACTTTC
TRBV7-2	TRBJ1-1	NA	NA	CASSAFGFGGTEAFF	TGTGCCAGCTCAGCATTTGGGTTCGGGGGCACTGAAGCTTTCTTT
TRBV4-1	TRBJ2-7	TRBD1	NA	CASSQEKRGPRGVYEQYF	TGCGCCAGCAGCCAAGAAAAGAGGGGGCCTAGAGGTGTCTACGAGCAGTACTTC
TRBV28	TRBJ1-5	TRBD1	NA	CASSLKDRVRQPQHF	TGTGCCAGCAGTCTTAAGGACAGGGTTCGGCAGCCCCAGCATTTT
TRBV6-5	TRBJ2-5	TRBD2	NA	CASSFSGLEETQYF	TGTGCCAGCAGTTTTTCCGGACTAGAGGAGACCCAGTACTTC
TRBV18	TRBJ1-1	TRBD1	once	CASRLDRDTRAEAFF	TGTGCCAGCCGGTTGGACAGGGACACCAGAGCTGAAGCTTTCTTT
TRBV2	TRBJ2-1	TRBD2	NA	CASRELAGSYNEQFF	TGTGCCAGCAGGGAACTAGCGGGCTCCTACAATGAGCAGTTCTTC
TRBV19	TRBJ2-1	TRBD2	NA	CASSSRPSAGGPNEQFF	TGTGCCAGTAGTTCTAGACCCTCGGCGGGGGGGCCCAATGAGCAGTTCTTC
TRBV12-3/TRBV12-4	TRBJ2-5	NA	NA	CASRGALAQYF	TGTGCCAGCAGAGGGGCCTTGGCCCAGTACTTC
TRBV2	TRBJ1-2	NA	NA	CASRRRDTYGYTF	TGTGCCAGCAGACGCCGGGACACCTATGGCTACACCTTC
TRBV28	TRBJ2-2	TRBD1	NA	CASSPTGQGFIGELFF	TGTGCCAGCAGTCCAACGGGACAGGGGTTTATCGGGGAGCTGTTTTTT
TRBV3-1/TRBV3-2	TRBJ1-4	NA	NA	CASSPQGTANEKLFF	TGTGCCAGCAGCCCGCAGGGTACTGCTAATGAAAAACTGTTTTTT
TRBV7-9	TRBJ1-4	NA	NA	CASSLGGLSYEKLFF	TGTGCCAGCAGCTTAGGTGGGCTTTCGTACGAAAAACTGTTTTTT
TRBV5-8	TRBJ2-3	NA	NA	CASSLQGGTDTQYF	TGTGCCAGCAGCCTACAGGGTGGGACAGATACGCAGTATTTT
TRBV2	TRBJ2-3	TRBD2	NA	CANGLAADTQYF	TGTGCCAACGGACTAGCGGCAGATACGCAGTATTTT
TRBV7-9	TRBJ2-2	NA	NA	CASSSPVGASDTGELFF	TGTGCCAGCAGCTCTCCAGTAGGGGCCTCGGACACCGGGGAGCTGTTTTTT
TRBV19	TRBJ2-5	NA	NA	CASSTRQASLGETQYF	TGTGCCAGTAGTACCCGACAGGCCTCCCTGGGGGAGACCCAGTACTTC